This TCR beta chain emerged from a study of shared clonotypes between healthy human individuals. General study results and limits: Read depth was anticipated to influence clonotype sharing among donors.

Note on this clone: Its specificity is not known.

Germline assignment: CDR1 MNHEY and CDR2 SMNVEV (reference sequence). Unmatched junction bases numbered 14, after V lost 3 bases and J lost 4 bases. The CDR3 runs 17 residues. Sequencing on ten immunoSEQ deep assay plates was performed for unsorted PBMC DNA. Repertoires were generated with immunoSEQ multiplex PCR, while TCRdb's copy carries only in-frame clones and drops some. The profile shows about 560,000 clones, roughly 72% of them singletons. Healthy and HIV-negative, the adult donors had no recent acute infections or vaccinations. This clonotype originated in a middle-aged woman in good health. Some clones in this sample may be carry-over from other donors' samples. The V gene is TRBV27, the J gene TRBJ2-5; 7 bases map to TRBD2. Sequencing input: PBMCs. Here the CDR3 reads CASSLGLTSVSRETQYF. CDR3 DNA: TGTGCCAGCAGTTTGGGACTTACTAGCGTAAGCAGAGAGACCCAGTACTTC.